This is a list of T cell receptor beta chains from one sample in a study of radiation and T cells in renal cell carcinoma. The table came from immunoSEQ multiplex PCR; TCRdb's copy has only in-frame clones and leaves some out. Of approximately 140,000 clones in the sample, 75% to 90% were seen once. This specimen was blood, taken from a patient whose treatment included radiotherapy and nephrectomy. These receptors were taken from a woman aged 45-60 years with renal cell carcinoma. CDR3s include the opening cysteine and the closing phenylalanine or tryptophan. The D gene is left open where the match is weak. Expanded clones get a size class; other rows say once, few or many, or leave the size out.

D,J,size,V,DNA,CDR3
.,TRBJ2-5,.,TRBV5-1,TGCGCCAGCACAACCTCTACCGGGCCCAAGACCCAGTACTTC,CASTTSTGPKTQYF
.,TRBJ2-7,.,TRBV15,TGTGCCACCAGCAGAGTCTTTCGGGAATTACAGTACTTC,CATSRVFRELQYF
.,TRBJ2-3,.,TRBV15,TGTGCCACCAGCGAGGGGGGGACAGATACGCAGTATTTT,CATSEGGTDTQYF
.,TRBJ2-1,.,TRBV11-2,TGTGCCAGCACCGCCTACAATGAGCAGTTCTTC,CASTAYNEQFF
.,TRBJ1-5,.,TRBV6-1,TGTGCCAGCAGTGTGAGGCAGAACAATCAGCCCCAGCATTTT,CASSVRQNNQPQHF
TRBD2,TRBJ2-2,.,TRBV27,TGTGCCAGCACATCCCCCTCCGGGACTAGGGCCACCGGGGAGCTGTTTTTT,CASTSPSGTRATGELFF
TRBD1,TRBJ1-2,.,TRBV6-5,TGTGCCAGCGGACACAGGGGTATTCCGAATGGCTACACCTTC,CASGHRGIPNGYTF
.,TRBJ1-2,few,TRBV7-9,TGTGCCAGCAGCTTAGCGGCACAGGGAGAGGGCTACACCTTC,CASSLAAQGEGYTF
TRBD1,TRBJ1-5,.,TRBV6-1,TGTGCCAGCGGGACAGGGGCTCCTCCGAATCAGCCCCAGCATTTT,CASGTGAPPNQPQHF
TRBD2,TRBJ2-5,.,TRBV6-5,TGTGCCAGCAGTTGGACTAGCGGCCATTCACGGGAGACCCAGTACTTC,CASSWTSGHSRETQYF
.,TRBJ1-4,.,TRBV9,TGTGCCAGCAGCCCCGGGGATGAAAAACTGTTTTTT,CASSPGDEKLFF
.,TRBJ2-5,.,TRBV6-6,TGTGCCAGCAGTCCCGGGGGTGGCGGCCGAGAGACCCAGTACTTC,CASSPGGGGRETQYF
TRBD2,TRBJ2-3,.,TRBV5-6,TGTGCCAGCAGCTTGTTGGCTAGCGGTTACACAGATACGCAGTATTTT,CASSLLASGYTDTQYF
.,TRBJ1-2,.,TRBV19,TGTGCCAGTAGTATTAGTAGGGGACGGTATGGCTACACCTTC,CASSISRGRYGYTF
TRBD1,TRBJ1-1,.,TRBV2,TGTGCCAGCAGTGAATTACAGGGGGCCATGAACACTGAAGCTTTCTTT,CASSELQGAMNTEAFF
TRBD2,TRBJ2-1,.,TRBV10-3,TGTGCCATCGGGAGGACTAGCGGGGGGGCTGAGCAGTTCTTC,CAIGRTSGGAEQFF
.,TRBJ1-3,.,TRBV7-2,TGTGCCAGCAGCTTAGCGGGCCAAATGGGAAGCACCATATATTTT,CASSLAGQMGSTIYF
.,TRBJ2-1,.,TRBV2,TGTGCCAGCGAGACAGCCAGTAATGAGCAGTTCTTC,CASETASNEQFF
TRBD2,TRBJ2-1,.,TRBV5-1,TGCGCCAGCAGCTCAGCGTACGCGGGACTAGCGGGAGATTACAATGAGCAGTTCTTC,CASSSAYAGLAGDYNEQFF
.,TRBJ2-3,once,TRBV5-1,TGCGCCAGCGCAGACGGAAGATTCACAGATACGCAGTATTTT,CASADGRFTDTQYF
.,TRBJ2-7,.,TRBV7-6,TGTGCCAGCAGCTTAGAAACTGGGAGACCCTACGAGCAGTACTTC,CASSLETGRPYEQYF
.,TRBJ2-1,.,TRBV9,TGTGCCAGCAGTCAGTCAGCGGACCCGGCCTACAATGAGCAGTTCTTC,CASSQSADPAYNEQFF
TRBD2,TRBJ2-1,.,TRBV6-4,TGTGCCAGCAGTTTGACTAGCGGGAGGGCCCCTTACTTCTTC,CASSLTSGRAPYFF
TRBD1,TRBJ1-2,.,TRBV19,TGTGCCAGTAGTACGACAGGGGAATTAAGCTATGGCTACACCTTC,CASSTTGELSYGYTF